Below are 32 T cell receptor beta chains sequenced from a single sample in a study of control samples from healthy donors and cancer patients. TCRdb keeps only in-frame clones here, not all; method: immunoSEQ multiplex PCR. The table records some 120,000 clones, about nine tenths of them present only once. Sequenced: blood. All receptors come from a man between 40 and 49 years old in good health.

The chain joins TRBV2 to TRBJ2-1; 7 bases line up with TRBD1. The CDR3 extends over 15 amino acids. Trimming removed 3 bases from V and 3 bases from J; junction bases left unmatched: 5. CDR1 SNHLY and CDR2 FYNNEI come from the germline V gene. The CDR3 region is CASSDVAGGYNEQFF. CDR3 in DNA: TGTGCCAGCAGTGACGTGGCAGGGGGCTACAATGAGCAGTTCTTC.

The rearrangement links TRBV5-5 to TRBJ1-2; D perhaps matches TRBD1 (5 bases). CDR3 size: 14 residues. Trimming took 5 bases from V and 4 from J, leaving 15 bases between them. Germline-derived CDR1 and CDR2 are SGHKS and YYEKEE (reference sequence). This CDR3 reads CASSDSLGGYGYTF. The CDR3 coding sequence is TGTGCCAGCAGTGACAGTCTGGGGGGCTATGGCTACACCTTC.

This sequence joins TRBV6-5 and TRBJ1-3; D is uncertain. V gave up 6 bases and J gave up 8 bases, with 5 bases separating them. Germline CDR1 is MNHEY and CDR2 is SVGAGI. The CDR3 has 10 residues. The CDR3 reads CASRGDTIYF. The CDR3 DNA sequence: TGTGCCAGCAGGGGAGACACCATATATTTT.

This sequence joins TRBV11-2 and TRBJ2-7; D may be TRBD1 or TRBD2 (5 bases each). V was pared by 5 bases and J by 0 bases, with 17 bases between. Germline CDR1 reads SGHAT; CDR2 reads FQNNGV. This CDR3 has 16 residues. DNA of the CDR3: TGTGCCAGCAGCCAGGTCTGGGGGTCAAGCTCCTACGAGCAGTACTTC. Residues: CASSQVWGSSSYEQYF.

J is TRBJ2-1 and V is TRBV14; 10 bases line up with TRBD2. Germline-derived CDR1 and CDR2 are SGHDN and FVKESK. CDR3 length: 18 amino acids. Trimming at V came to 3 bases and at J to 2 bases, leaving 10 bases not matched to a gene. CDR3 residues: CASSQGIPGLATYNEQFF. The CDR3 nucleotides are TGTGCCAGCAGCCAGGGGATCCCGGGACTAGCGACCTACAATGAGCAGTTCTTC.

The gene calls are TRBV25-1 and TRBJ1-1; the D is unclear. Trimming stripped 1 base from V and 5 bases from J, with 17 bases between. The germline V gene encodes CDR1 MGHDK and CDR2 SYGVNS. CDR3 length: 16 residues. The CDR3 DNA reads TGTGCCAGCAGTGAATCCATTGGAGGGAGAGGAACTGAAGCTTTCTTT. This gives the protein CASSESIGGRGTEAFF.

The chain has TRBV9 and TRBJ1-6; 7 bases line up with TRBD1. Per the germline V gene, CDR1 is SGDLS and CDR2 is YYNGEE. Trimming at V came to 3 bases and at J to 16 bases, leaving 16 bases not matched to a gene. CDR3 size: 15 residues. CDR3 nucleotides: TGTGCCAGCAGCGCAGGGGGGGGCCGTTCCACCCTACTCCACTTT. Its protein product is CASSAGGGRSTLLHF.

This chain links TRBV15 with TRBJ1-4, with TRBD1 matching 7 bases. From germline, CDR1 is LNHNV and CDR2 YYDKDF (reference sequence). The trim removed 4 bases at V and 10 bases at J, leaving 6 bases unmatched. CDR3 length equals 13 residues. Here the CDR3 DNA reads TGTGCCACCAGCATAGACAGGGCCGGAAAACTGTTTTTT. The encoded protein is CATSIDRAGKLFF.

This sequence joins TRBV4-1 and TRBJ1-6; D remains ambiguous. Germline-derived CDR1 and CDR2 are MGHRA and YSYEKL. This CDR3 has 17 residues. Deletions cut 0 bases from V and 0 bases from J, with 9 bases between. The CDR3 DNA is TGCGCCAGCAGCCAAGATTACCGCAGCTCCTATAATTCACCCCTCCACTTT. Its translation is CASSQDYRSSYNSPLHF.

The chain joins TRBV6-5 to TRBJ1-1; 7 positions match TRBD1. The CDR3 is made up of 15 amino acids. The germline CDR1 and CDR2 sequences are MNHEY and SVGAGI. V lost 7 bases and J lost 4; bases outside the gene matches: 12. The CDR3 spells CASTQNRGGGTEAFF. The DNA for the CDR3 is TGTGCCAGCACTCAGAACAGGGGAGGAGGCACTGAAGCTTTCTTT.

This rearrangement joins TRBV3-1 (or the pseudogene TRBV3-2) to TRBJ1-2; D call uncertain. The CDR3 runs 13 residues. Per germline, CDR1 LGHDT and CDR2 YNNKEL (reference sequence). V shed 0 bases and J shed 8 bases, with 10 bases lying between them. The CDR3 loop is CASSQDLGRGYTF. CDR3 DNA sequence: TGTGCCAGCAGCCAAGATCTGGGCCGGGGCTACACCTTC.

The gene calls are TRBV3-1 (or the pseudogene TRBV3-2) and TRBJ1-2; the D is unclear. There are 14 residues in the CDR3. V dropped 2 bases and J dropped 4 bases, with 11 bases sitting between them. Germline V lookup: CDR1 LGHDT, CDR2 YNNKEL (reference sequence). This CDR3 reads CASSQNWEGYGYTF. CDR3 sequence (DNA): TGTGCCAGCAGCCAAAATTGGGAAGGCTATGGCTACACCTTC.

V gene TRBV24-1 combines with J gene TRBJ1-2; tentatively, D is TRBD1 (5 bases). CDR3 size: 14 residues. Trimming cost V 6 bases and J 8 bases, with 18 bases left between them. The germline gives CDR1 KGHDR, CDR2 SFDVKD. CDR3 coding DNA: TGTGCCACCAGTTACGGGGGGACCGATTGGGGCTACACCTTC. This codes for CATSYGGTDWGYTF.

This clone was recorded once. The chain recombines TRBV25-1 with TRBJ1-2, with D uncertain. CDR1 MGHDK and CDR2 SYGVNS come from the germline V gene. The CDR3 extends over 12 amino acids. V was pared by 3 bases and J by 4 bases, with 6 bases between. The CDR3 sequence is CASSDLVYGYTF. CDR3 DNA: TGTGCCAGCAGTGATTTAGTCTATGGCTACACCTTC.

The rearrangement joins TRBV2 to TRBJ1-2; TRBD1 agrees at 9 bases. V lost 8 bases to trimming and J lost 0 bases; unmatched junction nucleotides: 4. This CDR3 has 14 amino acids. Per germline, CDR1 SNHLY and CDR2 FYNNEI. CDR3 region: CASFHRGPNYGYTF. In DNA form, the CDR3 reads TGTGCCAGCTTCCACAGGGGGCCTAACTATGGCTACACCTTC.

The genes are TRBV9 and TRBJ1-1; D gene unclear. Germline loops: CDR1 SGDLS, CDR2 YYNGEE. The V gene lost 1 base and the J gene lost 5 bases, with 9 bases spanning the gap. This CDR3 has 13 amino acids. For the CDR3, the DNA is TGTGCCAGCAGCGTAAATGCCCAGACTGAAGCTTTCTTT. Its translation is CASSVNAQTEAFF.

The chain joins TRBV19 to TRBJ2-7; D unresolved. Trimming left V 3 bases short and J 3 bases short, with 9 bases between. The CDR3 is 13 residues long. Germline V gene data show CDR1 as LNHDA and CDR2 as SQIVND (reference sequence). In nucleotides, the CDR3 is TGTGCCAGTAGTATTACTAAAGGCTACGAGCAGTACTTC. It yields the protein CASSITKGYEQYF.

The rearrangement joins TRBV2 to TRBJ1-1; a possible D gene is TRBD1 (5 bases). Germline values: CDR1 SNHLY, CDR2 FYNNEI. The CDR3 extends over 16 amino acids. Trimming removed 6 bases from V and 6 bases from J, with 23 bases in between. The CDR3 is CASSPRTIQSRPEAFF. DNA of the CDR3: TGTGCCAGCAGCCCCAGGACAATCCAGTCCCGCCCTGAAGCTTTCTTT.

This sequence joins TRBV6-4 and TRBJ2-3; 7 bases agree with TRBD1. The germline V gene has CDR1 MRHNA and CDR2 SNTAGT. With V trimmed by 8 bases and J by 9 bases, 5 bases remained unmatched. The CDR3 runs to 11 residues. The DNA for the CDR3 is TGTGCCAGCTCTGGGGGACAGACGCAGTATTTT. This codes for CASSGGQTQYF.

CDR3 bases: TGTGCCAGCAGCTGGACGGGCACAAGGGGTGAAAAACTGTTTTTT. As protein: CASSWTGTRGEKLFF. This rearrangement joins TRBV2 to TRBJ1-4; D might be TRBD1 (5 bases). This CDR3 is 15 amino acids long. Germline CDR1 SNHLY, CDR2 FYNNEI. The V and J ends lost 6 bases and 7 bases respectively, with 18 bases between them.

This chain links TRBV6-5 with TRBJ1-2; tentatively, D is TRBD1 (5 bases). V lost 5 bases to trimming and J lost 4 bases, with 17 bases between them. The CDR3 sequence is 15 residues long. CDR1 and CDR2 from the germline V gene are MNHEY and SVGAGI. For the CDR3, the DNA is TGTGCCAGCAGTCCGAGGGACCGTCTTGGCTATGGCTACACCTTC. Translation gives CASSPRDRLGYGYTF.

The gene calls are TRBV4-1 and TRBJ2-1, with TRBD2 matching over 7 bases. The CDR3 length is 16 residues. Germline CDR1 and CDR2: MGHRA and YSYEKL. V lost 0 bases and J lost 8; bases outside the gene matches: 10. In DNA form, the CDR3 reads TGCGCCAGCAGCCAAGAAAGAGGGAGGGTATGGGATGAGCAGTTCTTC. This gives the protein CASSQERGRVWDEQFF.

The chain joins TRBV29-1 to TRBJ1-5; tentatively, D is TRBD1 (5 bases). CDR1 SQVTM and CDR2 ANQGSEA come from the germline V gene. V was shortened by 7 bases and J by 3 bases, with 19 bases between the two germline ends. This CDR3 contains 15 residues. CDR3 in DNA: TGCAGCGACCCCAGGTTAGGGGAATTCAATCAGCCCCAGCATTTT. Translating it yields CSDPRLGEFNQPQHF.

The chain employs TRBV27 and TRBJ1-4; 7 nucleotides line up with TRBD1. The CDR3 runs 14 residues. Germline V gene data show CDR1 as MNHEY and CDR2 as SMNVEV (reference sequence). J lost 6 bases, V lost 8 bases, and 9 bases had no gene match. The CDR3 sequence is CASGRAGGDEKLFF. CDR3 nucleotide sequence: TGTGCCAGCGGTCGGGCAGGGGGGGATGAAAAACTGTTTTTT. The variable domain in full, completed from reference TRBV27 and TRBJ1-4, reads EAQVTQNPRYLITVTGKKLTVTCSQNMNHEYMSWYRQDPGLGLRQIYYSMNVEVTDKGDVPEGYKVSRKEKRNFPLILESPSPNQTSLYFCASGRAGGDEKLFFGSGTQLSVL.

This clone was counted between two and nine times. An end of the junction does not agree with germline; a read error may underlie this. The V gene is TRBV7-2, the J gene TRBJ2-5; 8 positions agree with TRBD2. Germline loops: CDR1 SGHTA, CDR2 FQGNSA. This CDR3 is 14 amino acids long. The CDR3 here is CASSLVLAGETQYF. CDR3 nucleotides: TGTGCCAGCAGTTTAGTGCTAGCGGGAGAGACCCAGTACTTC.

CDR3 sequence (DNA): TGTGCCAGCAGAAGACAGGGTAACATGAACACTGAAGCTTTCTTT. This encodes CASRRQGNMNTEAFF. The gene calls are TRBV6-5 and TRBJ1-1; 7 bases match TRBD1. V shed 6 bases, J shed 0 bases, and the junction held 7 bases outside the gene matches. The CDR3 has 15 residues. Germline CDR1 and CDR2: MNHEY and SVGAGI.

This clone was seen only a few times. This sequence joins TRBV5-7 and TRBJ1-4; TRBD1 might be the D (5 bases). TRBV5-7 is an open reading frame, and its role is uncertain. Trimming shortened V by 0 bases and J by 8 bases, and 17 bases separated the two germline ends. This CDR3 contains 16 residues. CDR3 sequence reads: CASSLARGGRSEKLFF. As DNA, the CDR3 is TGTGCCAGCAGCTTGGCGCGGGGGGGGAGGTCAGAAAAACTGTTTTTT.

The chain recombines TRBV24-1 with TRBJ1-2, with D maybe TRBD1 (6 bases). From germline, CDR1 is KGHDR and CDR2 SFDVKD. V dropped 9 bases and J dropped 4 bases, with 20 bases sitting between them. The CDR3 length is 15 residues. CDR3 DNA sequence: TGTGCCACCCCCACCCGGGGGGGCTCTTTCTATGGCTACACCTTC. It translates to CATPTRGGSFYGYTF.

The rearrangement links TRBV11-3 to TRBJ2-1; no reliable D call. From germline, CDR1 is SGHNT and CDR2 YENEEA. Deletions cut 3 bases from V and 4 bases from J, with 16 bases between. The length of the CDR3 is 16 residues. The chain's CDR3 is CASSFPGFNQYNEQFF. The CDR3 coding sequence is TGTGCCAGCAGCTTCCCCGGATTCAATCAATACAATGAGCAGTTCTTC.

Only one count was recorded for this clone. The chain combines TRBV11-3 with TRBJ1-1; a possible D gene is TRBD1 (5 bases). Germline CDR1 SGHNT, CDR2 YENEEA. The CDR3 totals 15 residues. V was pared by 1 base and J by 1 base, with 10 bases between. The CDR3 DNA is TGTGCCAGCAGCTTAGGGGGCCCGGCGAACACTGAAGCTTTCTTT. Encoded protein: CASSLGGPANTEAFF.

The rearrangement links TRBV27 to TRBJ1-2; D is perhaps TRBD1 (6 bases). The germline gives CDR1 MNHEY, CDR2 SMNVEV (reference sequence). V lost 3 bases and J 4 bases, leaving 12 bases between the germline ends. CDR3 length: 14 amino acids. CDR3: CASSFGGQGYGYTF. Here the CDR3 DNA reads TGTGCCAGCAGTTTTGGGGGGCAGGGCTATGGCTACACCTTC.

The rearrangement joins TRBV19 to TRBJ1-3; maybe TRBD1 (6 bases). In germline, CDR1 is LNHDA, CDR2 SQIVND (reference sequence). V shed 10 bases and J shed 3 bases, with 16 bases lying between them. The CDR3 covers 14 residues. CDR3 protein: CATLGRGGGNTIYF. The CDR3 DNA sequence: TGTGCCACCCTCGGCAGGGGAGGTGGAAACACCATATATTTT.